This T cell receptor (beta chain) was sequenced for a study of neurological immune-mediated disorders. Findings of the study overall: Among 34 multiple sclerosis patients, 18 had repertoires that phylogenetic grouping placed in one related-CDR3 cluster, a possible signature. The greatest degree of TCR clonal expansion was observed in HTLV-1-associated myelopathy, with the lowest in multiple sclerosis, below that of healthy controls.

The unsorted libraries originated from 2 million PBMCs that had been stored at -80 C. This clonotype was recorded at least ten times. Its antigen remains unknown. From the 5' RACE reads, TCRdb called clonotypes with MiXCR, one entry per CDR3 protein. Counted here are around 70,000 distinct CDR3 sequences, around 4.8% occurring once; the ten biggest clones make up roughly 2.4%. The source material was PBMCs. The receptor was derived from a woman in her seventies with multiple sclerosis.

CDR3 nucleotide sequence: TGTGCCAGCAGACCCGGGACAACCGGAAACACCATATATTTT. This gives the protein CASRPGTTGNTIYF. J is TRBJ1-3 and V is TRBV6-6; tentative D call: TRBD1 (6 bases). Germline values: CDR1 MNHNY, CDR2 SVGAGI (reference sequence). V lost 6 bases, J lost 4 bases, and 13 bases lay in between. CDR3 length equals 14 residues.